The 16 T cell receptor beta chains given below trace back to one sample, sequenced in a study of neurological immune-mediated disorders. TCRdb analysed the 5' RACE reads with MiXCR anew, one entry per CDR3 protein. In the table there are fewer than 90,000 distinct CDR3 sequences, roughly 5.5% of which are singletons. The sequenced material came from PBMCs. All receptors come from a man aged 18 to 35 with multiple sclerosis.

V and J are TRBV6-4 and TRBJ2-1; 10 bases agree with TRBD2. CDR3 length equals 14 residues. Germline assignment: CDR1 MRHNA and CDR2 SNTAGT. V lost 4 bases and J lost 9; bases outside the gene matches: 6. Written as DNA, the CDR3 is TGTGCCAGCAGTGGGCTAGCGGGAGTAAGTGAGCAGTTCTTC. Its protein is CASSGLAGVSEQFF.

The V and J genes are TRBV4-2 and TRBJ1-4, with a possible D match to TRBD1 (5 bases). Germline lookup yields CDR1 LGHNA and CDR2 YNFKEQ. V gave up 5 bases and J gave up 4 bases, with 11 bases separating them. The CDR3 is 14 residues long. The CDR3 region is CASSWGGGNEKLFF. The CDR3, as DNA: TGTGCCAGCAGCTGGGGGGGAGGTAATGAAAAACTGTTTTTT.

This clonotype was counted at least ten times. The V gene is TRBV5-1, the J gene TRBJ1-1; 7 nucleotides line up with TRBD1. V dropped 0 bases and J dropped 4; count of bases not matched to a gene: 3. This CDR3 comprises 14 residues. In germline, CDR1 is SGHRS, CDR2 YFSETQ. DNA of the CDR3: TGCGCCAGCAGCTTGGAAGGGGGCGGCACTGAAGCTTTCTTT. Amino acids: CASSLEGGGTEAFF. Supplemented by reference TRBV5-1 and TRBJ1-1, the full variable domain reads KAGVTQTPRYLIKTRGQQVTLSCSPISGHRSVSWYQQTPGQGLQFLFEYFSETQRNKGNFPGRFSGRQFSNSRSEMNVSTLELGDSALYLCASSLEGGGTEAFFGQGTRLTVV.

This clonotype was observed many times. V is TRBV29-1 and J is TRBJ2-1; TRBD1 agrees at 10 bases. CDR3 length: 13 residues. Germline V gene sequence: CDR1 SQVTM, CDR2 ANQGSEA. Trimming cost V 5 bases and J 4 bases; bases outside gene matches: 2. The CDR3 DNA reads as TGCAGCGTTAGGACAGGGGGGTACAATGAGCAGTTCTTC. This encodes CSVRTGGYNEQFF.

This clonotype was recorded at least ten times. V and J are TRBV20-1 and TRBJ1-2, with D tentatively TRBD1 (6 bases). Trimming pared 7 bases from V and 0 bases from J, leaving 9 bases between. The germline gives CDR1 DFQATT, CDR2 SNEGSKA (reference sequence). The CDR3 loop spans 12 amino acids. The CDR3 bases are TGCAGTGGACAGGCAACTAACTATGGCTACACCTTC. Its protein is CSGQATNYGYTF.

In its sample, this clonotype was seen many times. The genes are TRBV5-1 and TRBJ2-1, with 8 bases fitting TRBD1. There are 14 residues in the CDR3. Looked up from germline, CDR1 is SGHRS and CDR2 is YFSETQ. V was pared by 4 bases and J by 8 bases, with 8 bases of the junction left unmatched. The CDR3 loop is CASSLTGAGDEQFF. CDR3 bases: TGCGCCAGCAGCCTGACAGGGGCGGGCGATGAGCAGTTCTTC.

The sample holds many counts of this clonotype. The J gene is TRBJ2-7, the V gene TRBV2; possible D gene TRBD2, 5 bases. V dropped 8 bases and J dropped 7 bases, with 15 bases sitting between them. The length of the CDR3 is 12 residues. CDR1 is SNHLY and CDR2 is FYNNEI in the germline V gene. This chain's CDR3 is CASRIHRGEQYF. In DNA form, the CDR3 reads TGTGCCAGCCGAATACACAGAGGGGAGCAGTACTTC.

This clonotype was counted many times. This chain's CDR3 is CSARDIRANSETQYF. The CDR3 DNA reads TGCAGTGCTAGAGATATCAGGGCGAACTCAGAGACCCAGTACTTC. This chain links TRBV20-1 with TRBJ2-5, with a weak D call TRBD1 (5 bases). CDR1 and CDR2 (germline): DFQATT, SNEGSKA (reference sequence). This CDR3 is 15 amino acids long. V was clipped by 0 bases and J by 4 bases, with 15 bases between them.

This clonotype was counted many times. The chain carries TRBV20-1 and TRBJ2-7; TRBD1 matches at 7 bases. This CDR3 contains 13 residues. In germline, CDR1 is DFQATT, CDR2 SNEGSKA (reference sequence). The V gene end was trimmed by 6 bases and the J gene end by 3 bases; junction bases not matched to a gene: 8. CDR3 region: CSAPTGSDYEQYF. The CDR3 region has the DNA TGCAGTGCCCCGACAGGGAGCGACTACGAGCAGTACTTC.

This clonotype showed up many times. DNA of the CDR3: TGTGCCAGCAGCCCAATCGGACAGGACCCGGCCTATGGCTACACCTTC. Protein product: CASSPIGQDPAYGYTF. The chain carries TRBV11-2 and TRBJ1-2; 7 bases agree with TRBD1. The germline V gene encodes CDR1 SGHAT and CDR2 FQNNGV. V lost 5 bases, J lost 4 bases, and 13 bases stayed unmatched. This CDR3 is built from 16 residues.

This clonotype came up many times. V and J are TRBV6-5 and TRBJ1-1, with D hard to call. CDR1 is MNHEY and CDR2 is SVGAGI in the germline V gene. This CDR3 spans 13 amino acids. V was shortened by 9 bases and J by 0 bases, with 11 bases between the two germline ends. CDR3 residues: CASRRDMNTEAFF. DNA for the CDR3: TGTGCCAGTCGTCGAGATATGAACACTGAAGCTTTCTTT.

This clonotype has a handful of counts. A read error may be the cause here, since a much bigger clone is one base away. The chain is built from TRBV7-2 and TRBJ1-1; the D is unclear. Germline loops: CDR1 SGHTA, CDR2 FQGNSA. This CDR3 spans 17 amino acids. V was pared by 3 bases and J by 5 bases, with 22 bases between. CDR3 amino acids: CASSLETRPSFGTEAFF. CDR3 nucleotide sequence: TGTGCCAGCAGCTTGGAGACCCGACCCAGCTTTGGGACTGAAGCTTTCTTT. The whole variable domain, filled in from reference TRBV7-2 and TRBJ1-1, reads GAGVSQSPSNKVTEKGKDVELRCDPISGHTALYWYRQSLGQGLEFLIYFQGNSAPDKSGLPSDRFSAERTGGSVSTLTIQRTQQEDSAVYLCASSLETRPSFGTEAFFGQGTRLTVV.

In this sample, this clonotype turned up many times. The chain links TRBV9 to TRBJ1-6; possible D gene TRBD1, 6 bases. The germline V and J ends were trimmed by 4 bases and 6 bases, with 17 bases remaining between them. CDR1 SGDLS and CDR2 YYNGEE come from the germline V gene. The CDR3 sequence is 16 residues long. CDR3 DNA: TGTGCCAGCAGCCCCCCTCCGGGGGCTCTTAATTCACCCCTCCACTTT. As protein: CASSPPPGALNSPLHF.

This clonotype has a handful of counts. J is TRBJ2-1 and V is TRBV11-2; weak D call: TRBD2 (6 bases). The V gene lost 3 bases and the J gene lost 6 bases, with 12 bases spanning the gap. CDR3 size: 14 residues. Germline CDR1 is SGHAT and CDR2 is FQNNGV. DNA of the CDR3: TGTGCCAGCAGCTTTTCCGGAGGGACCAATGAGCAGTTCTTC. Its translation: CASSFSGGTNEQFF.

This clonotype was detected many times. This chain connects TRBV5-1 to TRBJ1-1; TRBD1 agrees at 8 bases. The CDR3 has 14 amino acids. The germline V gene encodes CDR1 SGHRS and CDR2 YFSETQ. The J segment lost 4 bases and the V segment lost 5 bases, leaving 7 bases of the junction unmatched. CDR3 sequence: CASSDTGGSTEAFF. DNA for the CDR3: TGCGCCAGCAGTGACACAGGGGGTAGCACTGAAGCTTTCTTT.

This clonotype occurred many times. The genes are TRBV11-2 and TRBJ2-7; no clear D gene. The germline V gene has CDR1 SGHAT and CDR2 FQNNGV. This CDR3 has 11 amino acids. V dropped 5 bases and J dropped 7 bases, with 9 bases sitting between them. In DNA form, the CDR3 reads TGTGCCAGCAGCCAGACTTCGGAGCAGTACTTC. Translating gives CASSQTSEQYF.